This T cell receptor (beta chain) comes out of a study of T cell repertoires in cytomegalovirus infection. About the research overall: Both a matching HLA type and CMV infection were indicated by public TCR beta signatures. Study observations and caveats: Across the ex vivo response, the dominant clonotypes were HLA-C-restricted CMV-specific TCR beta clonotypes. Using cumulative public TCR beta family frequency, the authors identified those who carried CMV together with the relevant HLA.

This clonotype was counted between two and nine times. Its antigen is not identified. MiXCR, applied by TCRdb to the reads, yields one record per CDR3 protein. Of under 150,000 distinct CDR3 sequences listed, 20% to 30% are singletons. The V and J ends lost 0 bases and 0 bases respectively, with 11 bases between them. Germline lookup yields CDR1 MNHEY and CDR2 SVGAGI. The CDR3 runs 16 residues. The sequence was collected from a human donor in good health (CMV status not recorded). Some clones in this sample may be carry-over from other donors' samples. Sequencing was carried out using PBMCs, sequenced either directly or after in vitro stimulation (not recorded which). This sequence joins TRBV6-5 and TRBJ1-2; unclear D gene. The CDR3 bases are TGTGCCAGCAGTTACTCGAGTTTCCCGTCTAACTATGGCTACACCTTC. It is translated as CASSYSSFPSNYGYTF.